Sequencing of this TCR beta chain was carried out in a study of Graves' ophthalmopathy and Graves' hyperthyroidism. Amplification from RNA transcripts yielded the TCR beta CDR3 regions. Second-round multiplex PCR came after a first-round RT-PCR that employed HTBI primers. TCRdb analysed the multiplex PCR reads with MiXCR anew, one entry per CDR3 protein. Among around 1.1 million distinct CDR3 sequences listed, around a third were seen once. Lactation, pregnancy, uncontrolled infections and other autoimmune diseases were all grounds for excluding patients. There are many counts of this clonotype. This TCR derives from an adult man with Graves' hyperthyroidism. Input material: peripheral blood or thyroid tissue (not recorded which).

DNA of the CDR3: TGTGCCAGCAGCTTAGCGGTTGGGTTTAATTCACCCCTCCACTTT. This encodes CASSLAVGFNSPLHF. The chain links TRBV7-9 to TRBJ1-6, with D unclear. Germline-derived CDR1 and CDR2 are SEHNR and FQNEAQ (reference sequence). The CDR3 totals 15 residues. V was cut by 0 bases and J by 6 bases, with 9 bases left in between.